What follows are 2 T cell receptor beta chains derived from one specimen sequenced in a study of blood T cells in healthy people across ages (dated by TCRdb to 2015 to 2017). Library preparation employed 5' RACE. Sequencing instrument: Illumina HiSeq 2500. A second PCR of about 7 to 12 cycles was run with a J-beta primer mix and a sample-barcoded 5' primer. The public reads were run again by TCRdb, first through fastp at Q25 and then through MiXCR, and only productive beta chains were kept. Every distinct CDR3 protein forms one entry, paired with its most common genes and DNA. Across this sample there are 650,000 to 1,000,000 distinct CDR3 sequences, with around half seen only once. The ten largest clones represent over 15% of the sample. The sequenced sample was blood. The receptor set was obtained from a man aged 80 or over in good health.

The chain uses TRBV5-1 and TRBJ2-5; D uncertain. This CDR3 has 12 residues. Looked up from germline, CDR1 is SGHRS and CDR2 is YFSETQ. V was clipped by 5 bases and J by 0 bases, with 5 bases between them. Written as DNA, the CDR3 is TGCGCCAGCAGGACAAACCAAGAGACCCAGTACTTC. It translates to CASRTNQETQYF.

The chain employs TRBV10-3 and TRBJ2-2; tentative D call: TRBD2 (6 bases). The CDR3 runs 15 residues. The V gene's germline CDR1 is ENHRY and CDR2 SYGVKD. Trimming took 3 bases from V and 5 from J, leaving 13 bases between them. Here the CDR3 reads CAISERSGQTGELFF. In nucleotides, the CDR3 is TGTGCCATCAGTGAAAGGAGCGGGCAAACCGGGGAGCTGTTTTTT.